The present entry profiles one T cell receptor beta chain with its context. Its antigen is still unknown. Each CDR3 protein is one row after TCRdb ran MiXCR on the RT-PCR reads. The data contain about 180,000 distinct CDR3 sequences, roughly 10% of them singletons. V was shortened by 1 base and J by 5 bases, with 12 bases between the two germline ends. Germline V gives CDR1 LNHDA, CDR2 SQIVND (reference sequence). This CDR3 has 14 residues. This entry belongs to a study of response to subunit inactivated influenza vaccine. Study results and caveats: Each seasonal flu vaccination may recruit only limited new T cells, authors suggested.

This chain links TRBV19 with TRBJ2-7; D is uncertain. Sequences were derived from CD8+ T cells sorted from PBMCs, sampled around 25 months after vaccination. The origin of this receptor is a man aged 50-75 years who received an inactivated influenza vaccine. The CDR3 is CASSIGLAQDEQYF. CDR3 bases: TGTGCCAGTAGTATAGGCCTTGCGCAGGACGAGCAGTACTTC.